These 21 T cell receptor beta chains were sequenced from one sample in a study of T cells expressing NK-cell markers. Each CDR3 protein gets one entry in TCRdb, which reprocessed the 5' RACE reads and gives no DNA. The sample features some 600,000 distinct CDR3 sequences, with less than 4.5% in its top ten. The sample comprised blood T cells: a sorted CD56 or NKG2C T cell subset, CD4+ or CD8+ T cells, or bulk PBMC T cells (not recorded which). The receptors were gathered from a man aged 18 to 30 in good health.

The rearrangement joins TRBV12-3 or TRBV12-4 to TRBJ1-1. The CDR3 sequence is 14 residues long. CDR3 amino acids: CASSLTFDPAEAFF.

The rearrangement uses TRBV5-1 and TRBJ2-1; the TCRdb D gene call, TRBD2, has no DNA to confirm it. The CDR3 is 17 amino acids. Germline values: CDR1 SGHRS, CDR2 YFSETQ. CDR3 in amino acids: CASSPATSGDNYNEQFF.

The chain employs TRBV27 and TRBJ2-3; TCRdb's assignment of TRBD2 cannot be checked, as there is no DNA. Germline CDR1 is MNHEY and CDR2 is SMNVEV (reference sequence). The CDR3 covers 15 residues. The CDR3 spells CASSLVAASTDTQYF.

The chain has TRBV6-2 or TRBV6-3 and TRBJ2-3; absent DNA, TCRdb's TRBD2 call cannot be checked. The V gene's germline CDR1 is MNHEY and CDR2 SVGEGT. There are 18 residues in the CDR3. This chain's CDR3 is CASSYSPASGGRTDTQYF.

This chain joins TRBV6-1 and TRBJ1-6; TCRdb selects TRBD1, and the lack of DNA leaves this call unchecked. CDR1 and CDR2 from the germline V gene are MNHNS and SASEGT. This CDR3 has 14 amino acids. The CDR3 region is CASNRDSTNSPLHF.

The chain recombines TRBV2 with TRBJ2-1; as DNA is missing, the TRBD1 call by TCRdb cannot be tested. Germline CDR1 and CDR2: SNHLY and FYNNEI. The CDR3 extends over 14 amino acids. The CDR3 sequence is CASKTGGGYNEQFF. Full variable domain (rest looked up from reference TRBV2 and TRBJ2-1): EPEVTQTPSHQVTQMGQEVILRCVPISNHLYFYWYRQILGQKVEFLVSFYNNEISEKSEIFDDQFSVERPDGSNFTLKIRSTKLEDSAMYFCASKTGGGYNEQFFGPGTRLTVL.

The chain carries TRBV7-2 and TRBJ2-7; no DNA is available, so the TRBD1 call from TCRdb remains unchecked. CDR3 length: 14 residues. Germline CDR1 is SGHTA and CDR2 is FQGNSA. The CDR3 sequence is CASSLGDRVGEQYF.

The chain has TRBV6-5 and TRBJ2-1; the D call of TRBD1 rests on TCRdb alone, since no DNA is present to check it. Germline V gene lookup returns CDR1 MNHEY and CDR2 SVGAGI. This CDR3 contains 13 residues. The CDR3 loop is CASSWDRDNEQFF.

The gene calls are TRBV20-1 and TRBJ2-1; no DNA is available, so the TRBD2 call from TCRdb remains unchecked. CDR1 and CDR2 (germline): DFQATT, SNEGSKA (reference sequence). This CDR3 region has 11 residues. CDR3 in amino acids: CSARLGLVTIF.

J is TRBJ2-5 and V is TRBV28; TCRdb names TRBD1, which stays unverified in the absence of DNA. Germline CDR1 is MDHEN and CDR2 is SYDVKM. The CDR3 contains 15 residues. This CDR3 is CASSRTGGGRETQYF.

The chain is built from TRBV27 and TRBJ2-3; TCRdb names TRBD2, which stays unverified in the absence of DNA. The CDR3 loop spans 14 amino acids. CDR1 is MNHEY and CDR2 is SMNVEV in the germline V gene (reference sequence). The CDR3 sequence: CASSLGLDPYTQYF.

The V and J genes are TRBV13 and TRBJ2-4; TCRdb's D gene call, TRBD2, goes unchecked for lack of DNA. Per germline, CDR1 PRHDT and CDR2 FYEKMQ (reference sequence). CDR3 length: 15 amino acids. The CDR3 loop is CASSPRQGEDRDQYF.

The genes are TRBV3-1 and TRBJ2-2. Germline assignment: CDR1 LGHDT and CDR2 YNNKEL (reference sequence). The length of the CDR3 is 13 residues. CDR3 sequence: CASSQGWDGELFF.

The CDR3 loop is CASSLSWTGRSQETQYF. V and J are TRBV3-1 and TRBJ2-5; without DNA, the TCRdb call of TRBD1 cannot be checked. This CDR3 region has 17 residues. Germline V lookup: CDR1 LGHDT, CDR2 YNNKEL (reference sequence).

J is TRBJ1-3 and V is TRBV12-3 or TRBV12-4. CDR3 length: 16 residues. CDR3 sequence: CASRPSGGASGNTIYF.

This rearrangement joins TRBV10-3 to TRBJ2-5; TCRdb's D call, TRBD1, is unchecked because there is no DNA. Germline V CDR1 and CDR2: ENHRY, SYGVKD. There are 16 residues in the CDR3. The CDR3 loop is CAIRGQDRGLQETQYF.

The CDR3 reads CASTTGAGMTSVADTQYF. This sequence joins TRBV12-3 or TRBV12-4 and TRBJ2-3; TCRdb names TRBD1, which stays unverified in the absence of DNA. The length of the CDR3 is 18 residues.

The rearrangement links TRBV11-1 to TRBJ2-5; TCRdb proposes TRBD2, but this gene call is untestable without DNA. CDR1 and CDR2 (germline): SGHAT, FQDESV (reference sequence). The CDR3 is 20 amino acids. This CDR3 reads CASSLARIGTSGRRKETQYF.

CDR3 loop: CAVQGAGVAGANVLTF. This sequence joins TRBV10-3 and TRBJ2-6; the D call from TCRdb, TRBD1, cannot be confirmed without DNA. The germline CDR1 and CDR2 sequences are ENHRY and SYGVKD. There are 16 residues in the CDR3.

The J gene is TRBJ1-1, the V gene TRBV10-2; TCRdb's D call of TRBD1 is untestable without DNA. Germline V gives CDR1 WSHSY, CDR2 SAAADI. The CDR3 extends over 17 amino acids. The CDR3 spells CASSEAPGGFWGTEAFF.

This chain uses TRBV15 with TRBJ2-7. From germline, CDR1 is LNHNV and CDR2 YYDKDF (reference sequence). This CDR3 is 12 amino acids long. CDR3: CATSGRNYEQYF.